Sequencing of this T cell receptor beta chain was carried out in a study of T cell responses to AZD1222 COVID-19 vaccine. Points from the study as a whole: CD4 TCRs associated with vaccination spanned spike, dominating at 160-218 and 743-854. Repertoire sampling occurred only after the peak T cell response. Among AZD1222 vaccinees, only five or six were seropositive at baseline. Reportedly, nearly half the spike-specific TCRs target unmutated variant regions.

The CDR3 contains 16 residues. V was cut by 5 bases and J by 8 bases, with 20 bases left in between. CDR1 is SGDLS and CDR2 is YYNGEE in the germline V gene. TCRdb keeps only in-frame clones here, not all; method: immunoSEQ multiplex PCR. The repertoire holds 85,000 to 95,000 clones, almost 90% seen once, with roughly 9% in the top ten. A remark on this clone: Its antigen is undetermined.

The chain joins TRBV9 to TRBJ1-6; D gene unclear. The material sequenced was peripheral blood, taken on day 0 of AZD1222 vaccination. The TCR sequence derives from an adult in good health. The CDR3 nucleotides are TGTGCCAGCAGTATCCACACCAGCGACACCGATTCACCCCTCCACTTT. Its translation: CASSIHTSDTDSPLHF.